The 15 T cell receptor beta chains given below trace back to one sample, sequenced in a study of T cells after posttransplantation cyclophosphamide. The method was immunoSEQ multiplex PCR; TCRdb's version includes in-frame clones alone and lacks a portion of them. The sample includes about 11,000 clones, none of them occurring once. Treatment was busulfan-fludarabine conditioning, a marrow graft, and cyclophosphamide on days +3 and +4. Sample: PBMCs, taken after allogeneic stem cell transplant with posttransplant cyclophosphamide. The receptor source for this set is a female patient in her thirties or forties who received an allogeneic stem cell transplant from a related donor, was CMV-positive, and had no GVHD. Among the T cells, some may be from the graft donor.

This clone was counted at least ten times. The rearrangement joins TRBV2 to TRBJ1-2, with 9 nucleotides matching TRBD1. This CDR3 comprises 15 residues. After removal of 10 bases from V and 3 bases from J, the junction contained 12 bases not matched to a gene. The germline V gene has CDR1 SNHLY and CDR2 FYNNEI. The CDR3 sequence: CAIPPWGQGDYGYTF. CDR3 nucleotides: TGTGCCATCCCCCCTTGGGGACAGGGAGACTATGGCTACACCTTC.

At least ten counts were recorded for this clone. The V and J genes are TRBV6-1 and TRBJ2-7; 7 nucleotides agree with TRBD1. The CDR3 loop spans 14 amino acids. Per the germline V gene, CDR1 is MNHNS and CDR2 is SASEGT. Germline trimming cut 4 bases from V and 1 base from J; bases unmatched to any gene: 4. The CDR3 sequence: CASSAGTASYEQYF. The CDR3 region has the DNA TGTGCCAGCAGTGCAGGGACAGCTTCCTACGAGCAGTACTTC.

The rearrangement uses TRBV11-2 and TRBJ2-5; the match to TRBD1 covers 7 bases. The closer fit of TRBJ2-7 to the DNA end suggests the J call may be wrong. CDR1 is SGHAT and CDR2 is FQNNGV in the germline V gene. CDR3 size: 16 residues. The CDR3 DNA reads TGTGCCAGCAGCCTACGACATCAGGGGGAGCCCTACGAGCAGTACTTC. Amino acid sequence: CASSLRHQGEPYEQYF.

At least ten counts were recorded for this clone. The chain carries TRBV5-4 and TRBJ2-4, with TRBD2 identical over 10 bases. V was clipped by 2 bases and J by 5 bases; unmatched bases: 4. The CDR3 extends over 15 amino acids. Germline CDR1 SGHNT, CDR2 YYREEE (reference sequence). The CDR3 nucleotides read TGTGCCAGCAGCTTCGGAGGGACTAGCGAAAACATTCAGTACTTC. This encodes CASSFGGTSENIQYF.

This clone was seen repeatedly, ten times or more. The J gene is TRBJ1-5, the V gene TRBV28; D unclear. The V end was cut by 2 bases, the J end by 0 bases, with 8 bases between. Germline V gives CDR1 MDHEN, CDR2 SYDVKM. CDR3 size: 15 residues. CDR3 coding DNA: TGTGCCAGCAGTTTAAACAGCTATAGCAATCAGCCCCAGCATTTT. This gives the protein CASSLNSYSNQPQHF.

Comment on this clone: One end of the junction fails to match germline, which may point to a read error. Other DNA sequences of this sample code for an identical CDR3. This rearrangement joins TRBV5-4 to TRBJ2-7; possibly TRBD1 for D (5 bases). Germline-derived CDR1 and CDR2 are SGHNT and YYREEE (reference sequence). The CDR3 extends over 14 amino acids. For the CDR3, the DNA is TGTGCCAGCAGCTTGGACCAGACAGCCTACGAACAGTACTTC. This sequence encodes CASSLDQTAYEQYF.

This clone has at least ten counts. The V call is TRBV19, the J call TRBJ1-1; D perhaps matches TRBD1 (5 bases). The CDR3 has 17 amino acids. The germline gives CDR1 LNHDA, CDR2 SQIVND (reference sequence). V lost 4 bases and J 1 base, leaving 19 bases between the germline ends. CDR3 nucleotides: TGTGCCAGTAGTACCGGACGGGGGGACCTCACGAACACTGAAGCTTTCTTT. It codes for CASSTGRGDLTNTEAFF. The complete variable domain, with remaining parts taken from reference TRBV19 and TRBJ1-1, reads DGGITQSPKYLFRKEGQNVTLSCEQNLNHDAMYWYRQDPGQGLRLIYYSQIVNDFQKGDIAEGYSVSREKKESFPLTVTSAQKNPTAFYLCASSTGRGDLTNTEAFFGQGTRLTVV.

This clone was picked up many times. This chain connects TRBV5-1 to TRBJ1-3; TRBD1 matches 9 bases. Germline loops: CDR1 SGHRS, CDR2 YFSETQ. With V trimmed by 0 bases and J by 2 bases, 3 bases remained unmatched. The CDR3 loop spans 16 amino acids. CDR3 region: CASSLGGTGTGNTIYF. For the CDR3, the DNA is TGCGCCAGCAGCTTGGGAGGGACAGGGACTGGAAACACCATATATTTT.

This clone was counted many times. The V call is TRBV10-3, the J call TRBJ2-2; perhaps TRBD2 as D (5 bases). This CDR3 is 14 amino acids long. V was trimmed by 6 bases and J by 1 base, leaving 9 bases between them. The V gene's germline CDR1 is ENHRY and CDR2 SYGVKD. Here the CDR3 reads CAIRRTLNTGELFF. CDR3 sequence (DNA): TGTGCCATCAGGCGGACTTTGAACACCGGGGAGCTGTTTTTT.

This clone was seen repeatedly, ten times or more. The chain's CDR3 is CASSIPGSLGEEKLFF. Written as DNA, the CDR3 is TGTGCCAGTAGTATTCCCGGGAGCCTGGGTGAGGAAAAACTGTTTTTT. The chain links TRBV19 to TRBJ1-4; no clear D gene. V was trimmed by 3 bases and J by 8 bases, leaving 19 bases between them. CDR3 length: 16 residues. Germline CDR1 reads LNHDA; CDR2 reads SQIVND (reference sequence).

This clone was counted many times. V usage is TRBV27 and J usage is TRBJ2-7, with TRBD1 matching over 8 bases. The ends lost 3 bases at V and 3 bases at J; junction bases unmatched: 7. Germline loops: CDR1 MNHEY, CDR2 SMNVEV (reference sequence). The CDR3 covers 15 residues. CDR3 DNA sequence: TGTGCCAGCAGTTTTATCGGGACAGGAAACTACGAGCAGTACTTC. It codes for CASSFIGTGNYEQYF.

This clone has a count of ten or more. The V and J genes are TRBV4-2 and TRBJ2-3; 9 positions match TRBD2. Per germline, CDR1 LGHNA and CDR2 YNFKEQ. V lost 3 bases and J lost 3; bases outside the gene matches: 10. This CDR3 is built from 17 residues. The CDR3, as DNA: TGTGCCAGCAGCCAGCGATCGAGCGGGGGGCGTACAGATACGCAGTATTTT. It specifies CASSQRSSGGRTDTQYF.

This clone showed up many times. This rearrangement joins TRBV21-1 to TRBJ1-1; the table calls TRBD1, which could not be checked here. TRBV21-1 is tagged as a pseudogene. The CDR3 is made up of 17 amino acids. Here the CDR3 reads CASSKGDRGRCWTEAFF. In DNA, the CDR3 is TGTGCCAGCAGCAAAGGGGACAGGGGCAGATGTTGGACTGAAGCTTTCTTT.

This clone has a count of ten or more. The rearrangement uses TRBV7-6 and TRBJ1-5; D may be TRBD1 (5 bases). CDR1 and CDR2 (germline): SGHVS, FNYEAQ. The CDR3 is 14 residues long. V lost 3 bases, J lost 7 bases, and 13 bases lay in between. The chain's CDR3 is CASSLGEGYQPQHF. CDR3 coding DNA: TGTGCCAGCAGCTTGGGGGAGGGGTACCAGCCCCAGCATTTT.

At least ten counts were recorded for this clone. The gene calls are TRBV6-5 and TRBJ2-7; TRBD2 is a possible D gene (6 bases). Germline V CDR1 and CDR2: MNHEY, SVGAGI. The V and J ends lost 6 bases and 0 bases respectively, with 12 bases between them. The CDR3 has 14 amino acids. The CDR3 sequence is CASRKTEGSYEQYF. CDR3 DNA: TGTGCCAGCAGAAAGACGGAGGGCTCCTACGAGCAGTACTTC.